This record looks at one T cell receptor (beta chain) sequence and its context. Its target is unknown. Library preparation (for TCRbeta) was performed with unique molecular identifiers. TCRdb called the PCR reads again in MiXCR, with one record for every CDR3 protein. Of hundreds of thousands of distinct CDR3 sequences in the sample, roughly 8% were seen once. The data originate from a study of T-cell reconstitution after alpha-beta-depleted transplantation in children. The CDR3 consists of 19 residues. The ends lost 11 bases at V and 0 bases at J; junction bases unmatched: 24. Whole-study findings and limits: In patients about two months after transplant, alpha-beta T cells reportedly arose from several hundred expanded graft clones. It was surviving recipient T cells and thymic progenitors that gave some patients high TCRbeta diversity at day 60. From newly produced T cells came most of the T-cell counts and diversity one year after transplant.

The material sequenced was PBMCs, mostly from graft donor cells, taken 180 days after TCRalphabeta/CD19-depleted stem cell transplant. This TCR was recovered from a male patient between 5 and 17 years old who had a stem cell transplant for acute lymphoblastic leukemia, so the T cells may come from the graft donor. The rearrangement joins TRBV12-3 or TRBV12-4 to TRBJ2-7, with 8 bases fitting TRBD1. CDR3 sequence reads: CACCPRQGPTRRYSYEQYF. The CDR3 DNA sequence: TGTGCCTGCTGTCCCAGACAGGGGCCTACCCGACGGTACTCCTACGAGCAGTACTTC.